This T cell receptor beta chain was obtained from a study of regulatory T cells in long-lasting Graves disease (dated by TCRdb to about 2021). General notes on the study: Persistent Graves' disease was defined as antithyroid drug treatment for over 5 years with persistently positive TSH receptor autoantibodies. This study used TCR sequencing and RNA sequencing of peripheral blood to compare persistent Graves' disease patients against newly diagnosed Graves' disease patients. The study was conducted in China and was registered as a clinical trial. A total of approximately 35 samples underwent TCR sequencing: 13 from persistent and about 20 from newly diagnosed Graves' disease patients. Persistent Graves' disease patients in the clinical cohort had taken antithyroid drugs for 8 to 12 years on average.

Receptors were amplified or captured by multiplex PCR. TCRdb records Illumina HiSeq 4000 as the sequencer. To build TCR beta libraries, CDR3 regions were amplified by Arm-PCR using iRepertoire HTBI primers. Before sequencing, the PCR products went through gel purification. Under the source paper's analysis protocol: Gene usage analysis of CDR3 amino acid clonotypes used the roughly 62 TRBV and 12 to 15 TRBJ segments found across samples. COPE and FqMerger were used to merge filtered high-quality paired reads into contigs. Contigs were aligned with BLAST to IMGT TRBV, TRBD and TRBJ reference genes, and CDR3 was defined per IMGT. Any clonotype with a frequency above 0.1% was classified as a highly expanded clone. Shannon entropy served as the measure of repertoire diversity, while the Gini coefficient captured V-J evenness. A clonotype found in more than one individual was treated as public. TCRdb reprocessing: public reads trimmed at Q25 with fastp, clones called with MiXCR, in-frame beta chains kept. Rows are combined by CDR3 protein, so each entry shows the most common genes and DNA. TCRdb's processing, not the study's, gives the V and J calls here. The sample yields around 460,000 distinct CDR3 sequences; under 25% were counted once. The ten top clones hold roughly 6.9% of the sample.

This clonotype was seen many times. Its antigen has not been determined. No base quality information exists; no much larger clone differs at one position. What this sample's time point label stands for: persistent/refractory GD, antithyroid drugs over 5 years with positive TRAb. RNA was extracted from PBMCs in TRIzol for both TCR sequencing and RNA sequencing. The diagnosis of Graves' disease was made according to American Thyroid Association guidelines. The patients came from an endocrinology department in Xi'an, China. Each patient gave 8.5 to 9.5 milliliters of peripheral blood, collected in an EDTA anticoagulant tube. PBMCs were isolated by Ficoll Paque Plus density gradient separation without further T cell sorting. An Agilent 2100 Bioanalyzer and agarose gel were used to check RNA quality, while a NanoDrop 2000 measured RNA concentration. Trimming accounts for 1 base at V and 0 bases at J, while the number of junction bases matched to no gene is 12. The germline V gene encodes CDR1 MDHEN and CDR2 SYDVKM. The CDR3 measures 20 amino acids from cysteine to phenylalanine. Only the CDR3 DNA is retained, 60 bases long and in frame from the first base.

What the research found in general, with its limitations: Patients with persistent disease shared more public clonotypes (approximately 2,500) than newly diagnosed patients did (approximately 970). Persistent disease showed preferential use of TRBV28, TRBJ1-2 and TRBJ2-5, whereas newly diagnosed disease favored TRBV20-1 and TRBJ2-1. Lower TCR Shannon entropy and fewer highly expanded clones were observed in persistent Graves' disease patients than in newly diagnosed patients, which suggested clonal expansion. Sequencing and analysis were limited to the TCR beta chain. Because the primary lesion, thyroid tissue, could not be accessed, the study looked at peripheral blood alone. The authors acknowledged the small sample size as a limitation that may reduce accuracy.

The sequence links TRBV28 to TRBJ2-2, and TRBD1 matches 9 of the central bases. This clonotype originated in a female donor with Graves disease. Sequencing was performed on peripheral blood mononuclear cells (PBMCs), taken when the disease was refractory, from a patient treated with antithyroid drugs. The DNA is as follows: TGTGCCAGCAGTTTATATACGACAGAGACAGGGGGACCGAACACCGGGGAGCTGTTTTTT. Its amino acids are CASSLYTTETGGPNTGELFF. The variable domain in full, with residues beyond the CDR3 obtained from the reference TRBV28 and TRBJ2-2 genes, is DVKVTQSSRYLVKRTGEKVFLECVQDMDHENMFWYRQDPGLGLRLIYFSYDVKMKEKGDIPEGYSVSREKKERFSLILESASTNQTSMYLCASSLYTTETGGPNTGELFFGEGSRLTVL.